This T cell receptor beta chain came from a study of cytomegalovirus exposure and HLA in healthy donors. The overall study: Earlier, roughly 120 million unique TCR beta sequences were recovered from about 200 million T cells by an analysis. General study findings and limits: Reports showed the classifier diagnosing cytomegalovirus status with high specificity and sensitivity.

The V end lost 5 bases, the J end lost 2 bases, and 10 bases lay between the germline ends. CDR3 length: 14 residues. In germline, CDR1 is MNHEY, CDR2 SVGAGI. PCR was performed using 60 Vbeta and 13 Jbeta primers. Method: immunoSEQ multiplex PCR; TCRdb's copy keeps in-frame clones and lacks some. This sample has some 130,000 clones, with more than 65% found just once. As concerns this clone: No antigen is known for it.

J is TRBJ2-4 and V is TRBV6-5; a weak D match, TRBD1 (5 bases). The clonotype was recovered from a male donor in good health and CMV-seropositive. Sequenced material: PBMCs. CDR3 DNA: TGTGCCAGCAGTCCCAGGGTTTCCAAAAACATTCAGTACTTC. It specifies CASSPRVSKNIQYF.